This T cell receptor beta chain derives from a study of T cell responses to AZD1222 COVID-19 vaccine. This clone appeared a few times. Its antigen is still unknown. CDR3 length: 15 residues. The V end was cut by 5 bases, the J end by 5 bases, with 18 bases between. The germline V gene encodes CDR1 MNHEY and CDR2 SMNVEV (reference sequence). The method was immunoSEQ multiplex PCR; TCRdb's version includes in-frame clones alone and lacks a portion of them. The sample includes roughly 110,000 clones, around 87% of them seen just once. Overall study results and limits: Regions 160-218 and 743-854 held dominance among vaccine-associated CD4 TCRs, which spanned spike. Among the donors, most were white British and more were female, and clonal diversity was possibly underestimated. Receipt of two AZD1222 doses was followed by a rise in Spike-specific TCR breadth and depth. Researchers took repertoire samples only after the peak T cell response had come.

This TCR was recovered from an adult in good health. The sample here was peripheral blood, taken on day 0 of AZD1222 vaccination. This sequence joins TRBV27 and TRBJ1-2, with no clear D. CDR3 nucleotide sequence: TGTGCCAGCAGTCCCCGCCTTTTAGTTGCTTATGGCTACACCTTC. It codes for CASSPRLLVAYGYTF.